This T cell receptor (beta chain) came from a study of response to subunit inactivated influenza vaccine. Findings and caveats of the study: Each seasonal influenza vaccination recruits few new T cells, the authors suggested.

Each CDR3 protein gets one entry after TCRdb re-called the RT-PCR reads with MiXCR. This sample has 450,000 to 500,000 distinct CDR3 sequences; 11% occur once, and the top ten carry more than 10%. The ends were cut back, 1 base at V and 4 bases at J, with 8 bases in the middle. The CDR3 has 13 amino acids. Germline V gene lookup returns CDR1 LNHNV and CDR2 YYDKDF (reference sequence). In its sample, this clonotype was seen a few times. Its antigen is not known. The sample here was PBMCs from blood, taken roughly 48 days after vaccination. The clonotype comes from a man in his fifties who received an inactivated influenza vaccine. The chain uses TRBV15 and TRBJ2-7; perhaps TRBD1 as D (5 bases). This chain's CDR3 is CATSRVPGYEQYF. The CDR3 bases are TGTGCCACCAGCAGAGTCCCAGGGTACGAGCAGTACTTC.